Listed here are 24 T cell receptor beta chains from one sample, sequenced in a study of T-cell reconstitution after alpha-beta-depleted transplantation in children. A TCRbeta library incorporating unique molecular identifiers was prepared. TCRdb independently ran MiXCR on the PCR reads; one entry per CDR3 protein. Here the sample spans around 400,000 distinct CDR3 sequences, 20% being singletons. The sequencing here drew on PBMCs from the stem cell graft donor, taken from the stem cell graft. The source is a human donor who donated a stem cell graft to a child with acute myeloid leukemia.

This clonotype has just a few counts. The V call is TRBV12-3 or TRBV12-4, the J call TRBJ1-6; D ambiguous. The CDR3 runs to 12 residues. The V end lost 3 bases, the J end lost 10 bases, and 7 bases lay between the germline ends. The chain's CDR3 is CASSLESSPLHF. The CDR3, as DNA: TGTGCCAGCAGTTTGGAATCCTCACCCCTCCACTTT.

This clonotype was detected ten times or more. The chain couples TRBV9 to TRBJ2-7; 11 bases are shared with TRBD2. CDR1 and CDR2 from the germline V gene are SGDLS and YYNGEE. The V gene end was trimmed by 4 bases and the J gene end by 5 bases; junction bases not matched to a gene: 11. CDR3 size: 16 residues. The CDR3 reads CASSSSGRALVDEQYF. The CDR3 DNA sequence: TGTGCCAGCAGCAGTAGCGGGAGGGCCCTCGTTGACGAGCAGTACTTC.

This clonotype was counted between two and nine times. The chain links TRBV12-3 or TRBV12-4 to TRBJ1-3; D is possibly TRBD1 (5 bases). CDR3 length: 15 residues. V lost 2 bases and J lost 6, with 14 bases in between. The CDR3 DNA sequence: TGTGCCAGCAGTTTATGGGGCGGGCTGGAAAACACCATATATTTT. Protein: CASSLWGGLENTIYF.

The rearrangement uses TRBV20-1 and TRBJ2-7; 7 bases match TRBD1. V shed 8 bases, J shed 4 bases, and the junction held 8 bases outside the gene matches. The CDR3 loop spans 12 amino acids. Germline assignment: CDR1 DFQATT and CDR2 SNEGSKA (reference sequence). CDR3 sequence: CSSWDREYEQYF. The CDR3 DNA reads TGCAGTTCGTGGGACAGAGAATACGAGCAGTACTTC.

The chain has TRBV12-3 or TRBV12-4 and TRBJ2-7; D remains ambiguous. The CDR3 sequence is 13 residues long. V lost 3 bases and J lost 1, with 7 bases in between. CDR3 loop: CASSFEFSYEQYF. The CDR3 region has the DNA TGTGCCAGCAGTTTTGAGTTTTCCTACGAGCAGTACTTC.

This clonotype appeared a few times. V usage is TRBV18 and J usage is TRBJ2-3; D uncertain. This CDR3 is 14 amino acids long. Between the trimmed V and J ends, which lost 4 bases and 4 bases, there was a span of 12 bases. CDR1 and CDR2 (germline): KGHSH, LQKENI. The chain's CDR3 is CASSLSPTADTQYF. The CDR3 region has the DNA TGTGCCAGCTCACTAAGTCCTACGGCAGATACGCAGTATTTT.

J is TRBJ2-7 and V is TRBV29-1; 8 positions agree with TRBD2. The CDR3 loop spans 16 amino acids. The germline CDR1 and CDR2 sequences are SQVTM and ANQGSEA. Losses at the gene ends were 7 bases for V and 2 bases for J; bases not matched to a gene: 16. The CDR3 nucleotides read TGCAGCGGATTCATACTCACTAGCGGAGCAACCTACGAGCAGTACTTC. Its translation is CSGFILTSGATYEQYF.

The chain couples TRBV4-1 to TRBJ1-1; 7 nucleotides agree with TRBD1. V was pared by 0 bases and J by 0 bases, with 10 bases of the junction left unmatched. The CDR3 runs 18 residues. Germline values: CDR1 MGHRA, CDR2 YSYEKL. The CDR3 sequence is CASSQEGGLDRVNTEAFF. The CDR3 DNA sequence: TGCGCCAGCAGCCAAGAGGGTGGGCTAGACAGGGTGAACACTGAAGCTTTCTTT.

This clonotype was detected a few times. J is TRBJ2-1 and V is TRBV5-1, with TRBD1 as a possible D gene (6 bases). The CDR3 contains 14 residues. The germline V gene encodes CDR1 SGHRS and CDR2 YFSETQ. The V end lost 0 bases, the J end lost 9 bases, and 13 bases lay between the germline ends. The CDR3 reads CASSLGQVHTEQFF. CDR3 nucleotides: TGCGCCAGCAGCTTGGGACAGGTACATACTGAGCAGTTCTTC.

This chain links TRBV5-1 with TRBJ2-3; D call uncertain. Looked up from germline, CDR1 is SGHRS and CDR2 is YFSETQ. This CDR3 has 14 residues. Trimming cost V 5 bases and J 7 bases, with 17 bases left between them. The CDR3 reads CASRPAASVYTQYF. DNA of the CDR3: TGCGCCAGCAGACCGGCGGCAAGCGTATATACGCAGTATTTT.

This clonotype was counted a few times. The chain joins TRBV6-2 or TRBV6-3 to TRBJ2-1; TRBD2 agrees at 11 bases. J lost 4 bases, V lost 5 bases, and 4 bases had no gene match. From germline, CDR1 is MNHEY and CDR2 SVGEGT. The CDR3 contains 15 residues. CDR3 sequence: CASSRSSGRYNEQFF. The CDR3 region has the DNA TGTGCCAGCAGTCGCTCTAGCGGGAGGTACAATGAGCAGTTCTTC.

The V call is TRBV5-5, the J call TRBJ1-4, with D uncertain. Per the germline V gene, CDR1 is SGHKS and CDR2 is YYEKEE (reference sequence). This CDR3 is built from 16 residues. Trimming left V 4 bases short and J 0 bases short, with 13 bases between. CDR3 sequence (DNA): TGTGCCAGCAGCGACTTACGCATTGCAACTAATGAAAAACTGTTTTTT. Translated, it gives CASSDLRIATNEKLFF.

The gene calls are TRBV5-5 and TRBJ2-7, with D hard to call. Germline loops: CDR1 SGHKS, CDR2 YYEKEE (reference sequence). CDR3 length: 11 residues. V lost 0 bases and J lost 6, with 4 bases in between. CDR3 region: CASSLAVEQYF. In nucleotides, the CDR3 is TGTGCCAGCAGCTTGGCCGTCGAGCAGTACTTC.

This clonotype turned up a few times. The genes are TRBV20-1 and TRBJ2-7; D may be TRBD2 (6 bases). From germline, CDR1 is DFQATT and CDR2 SNEGSKA (reference sequence). The CDR3 sequence is 14 residues long. V was shortened by 1 base and J by 3 bases, with 13 bases between the two germline ends. CDR3 DNA: TGCAGTGCTAGAGCGGAGGGGACTTTCTACGAGCAGTACTTC. Its translation: CSARAEGTFYEQYF.

This chain links TRBV12-3 or TRBV12-4 with TRBJ2-1, with 9 bases matching TRBD2. The V and J ends lost 4 bases and 16 bases, in that order; junction bases with no gene match: 17. The CDR3 length is 15 residues. CDR3 residues: CASSWLLAGRGELFF. CDR3 sequence (DNA): TGTGCCAGCAGTTGGCTCCTAGCGGGAAGGGGCGAGCTTTTCTTC.

The table lists this clonotype with a few counts. The chain employs TRBV7-6 and TRBJ2-5, with 9 bases identical to TRBD1. CDR3 length: 15 residues. V lost 1 base and J lost 5; bases outside the gene matches: 5. CDR1 is SGHVS and CDR2 is FNYEAQ in the germline V gene. As DNA, the CDR3 is TGTGCCAGCAGCTTAGGAGGGACAGGGATGGAGACCCAGTACTTC. This encodes CASSLGGTGMETQYF.

This sequence joins TRBV6-4 and TRBJ2-1, with D perhaps matching TRBD2 (6 bases). The CDR3 spans 15 residues. V was shortened by 6 bases and J by 0 bases, with 12 bases between the two germline ends. Germline V gives CDR1 MRHNA, CDR2 SNTAGT. Here the CDR3 DNA reads TGTGCCAGCAGCCGGATAGCGGACTCCTACAATGAGCAGTTCTTC. Translation: CASSRIADSYNEQFF.

V and J are TRBV29-1 and TRBJ1-1, with D hard to call. Germline CDR1 is SQVTM and CDR2 is ANQGSEA. Trimming took off 3 bases at V and 0 bases at J, with 8 bases between the two ends. The CDR3 extends over 13 amino acids. CDR3 in amino acids: CSVDRAMNTEAFF. Written as DNA, the CDR3 is TGCAGCGTTGATAGGGCTATGAACACTGAAGCTTTCTTT.

The sample holds many counts of this clonotype. This rearrangement joins TRBV5-1 to TRBJ2-1, with TRBD1 identical over 8 bases. V gave up 0 bases and J gave up 5 bases; unmatched junction bases: 1. CDR1 and CDR2 from the germline V gene are SGHRS and YFSETQ. This CDR3 has 14 residues. CDR3 nucleotides: TGCGCCAGCAGCTTGGAGACAGGGGACAATGAGCAGTTCTTC. This sequence encodes CASSLETGDNEQFF.

This clonotype appeared many times. The rearrangement joins TRBV12-3 or TRBV12-4 to TRBJ2-3, with 13 bases aligning to TRBD2. The CDR3 is 14 amino acids. J gave up 7 bases and V 5 bases, and 3 bases lay outside the gene matches. CDR3 sequence: CASSRTSGSYTQYF. The CDR3 DNA sequence: TGTGCCAGCAGTCGGACTAGCGGGAGTTATACGCAGTATTTT.

The rearrangement uses TRBV4-1 and TRBJ2-3; 8 bases are shared with TRBD1. The V segment lost 1 base and the J segment 2 bases; nucleotides outside the gene matches: 8. The CDR3 runs to 17 residues. Germline V gene data show CDR1 as MGHRA and CDR2 as YSYEKL. CDR3: CASSQVWTGQFTDTQYF. The CDR3, as DNA: TGCGCCAGCAGCCAAGTTTGGACAGGGCAGTTCACAGATACGCAGTATTTT.

This chain uses TRBV27 with TRBJ2-1; tentatively, D is TRBD1 or TRBD2 (5 bases each). This CDR3 has 12 residues. Germline assignment: CDR1 MNHEY and CDR2 SMNVEV (reference sequence). Trimming took 6 bases from V and 10 from J, leaving 13 bases between them. CDR3 sequence: CASRGRGDEQFF. DNA for the CDR3: TGTGCCAGCAGGGGACGGGGAGACGAGCAGTTCTTC.

This clonotype has only a few counts. The chain couples TRBV15 to TRBJ2-3; possibly TRBD2 for D (5 bases). Trimming stripped 1 base from V and 0 bases from J, with 20 bases between. Germline CDR1 and CDR2: LNHNV and YYDKDF (reference sequence). The CDR3 contains 19 residues. The CDR3 spells CATSRGRGTSAVSTDTQYF. The CDR3 nucleotides read TGTGCCACCAGCAGAGGCCGGGGTACTTCGGCGGTTAGCACAGATACGCAGTATTTT.

This sequence joins TRBV20-1 and TRBJ1-4; D ambiguous. CDR3 length: 11 residues. Trimming left V 0 bases short and J 14 bases short, with 10 bases between. Per germline, CDR1 DFQATT and CDR2 SNEGSKA (reference sequence). This CDR3 reads CSARDKRRLFF. In DNA, the CDR3 is TGCAGTGCTAGAGATAAGAGACGTCTGTTTTTT.